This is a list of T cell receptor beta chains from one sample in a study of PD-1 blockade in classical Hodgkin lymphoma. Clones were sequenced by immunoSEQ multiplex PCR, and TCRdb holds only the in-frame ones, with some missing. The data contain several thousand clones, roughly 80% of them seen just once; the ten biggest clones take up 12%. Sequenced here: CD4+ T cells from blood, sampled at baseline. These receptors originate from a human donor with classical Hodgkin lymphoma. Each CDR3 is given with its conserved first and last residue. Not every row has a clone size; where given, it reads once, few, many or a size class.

CDR3: CASSYSKGAGNSPLHF
size: NA
V: TRBV6-5

CDR3: CAIRAEQETQYF
size: once
V: TRBV10-3

CDR3: CAWSSGGGYTF
size: NA
V: TRBV30

CDR3: CASSLSRQAGPPDTQYF
size: NA
V: TRBV7-7

CDR3: CASSRTSGHYNEQFF
size: NA
V: TRBV18

CDR3: CASSHRDGSRETQYF
size: NA
V: TRBV14

CDR3: CASSLADTGGSLWSGANVLTF
size: NA
V: TRBV7-8

CDR3: CAISEGPNEQFF
size: NA
V: TRBV10-3

CDR3: CASSQVRGRGEKLFF
size: NA
V: TRBV5-8

CDR3: CASSEEITSYEQYF
size: once
V: TRBV6-1

CDR3: CASSFSPGQGQETQYF
size: NA
V: TRBV13

CDR3: CASSLVIGAGGPSYEQYF
size: NA
V: TRBV7-9

CDR3: CASSSRTSGEQFF
size: NA
V: TRBV7-8

CDR3: CASSNGWGLTSNQPQHF
size: NA
V: TRBV4-1

CDR3: CASSTRAGLGTEAFF
size: NA
V: TRBV6-1

CDR3: CASSQGGSGNTIYF
size: NA
V: TRBV5-1

CDR3: CASSEGTGNTIYF
size: once
V: TRBV5-1

CDR3: CASSLTTVSDEKLFF
size: few
V: TRBV6-5

CDR3: CASSFAGGGETQYF
size: NA
V: TRBV5-1

CDR3: CASSPQGAKEKLFF
size: NA
V: TRBV23-1

CDR3: CASSLEGTPSEEQFF
size: NA
V: TRBV11-3

CDR3: CASSLFGVETQYF
size: NA
V: TRBV5-4

CDR3: CASSRTVYGELFF
size: NA
V: TRBV6-1

CDR3: CASSRLGLAGEAQETQYF
size: NA
V: TRBV9